This T cell receptor beta chain comes out of a study of T cells after yellow fever vaccination. TCRdb called the 5' RACE reads again in MiXCR, with one record for every CDR3 protein. The table has approximately 160,000 distinct CDR3 sequences, 6.2% seen once. CDR3 size: 17 residues. V dropped 0 bases and J dropped 2; count of bases not matched to a gene: 7. Germline V lookup: CDR1 LGHDT, CDR2 YNNKEL (reference sequence). This material consisted of CD4+ T cells sorted from PBMCs, taken on the day of the first yellow fever vaccination. The receptor's source is a man between 18 and 29 years old who received the YFV17D yellow fever vaccine. V is TRBV3-1 and J is TRBJ2-7, with TRBD1 matching over 10 bases. The CDR3 loop is CASSQDRQGALTYEQYF. The DNA of the CDR3 is TGTGCCAGCAGCCAAGATAGACAGGGGGCTTTAACCTACGAGCAGTACTTC.